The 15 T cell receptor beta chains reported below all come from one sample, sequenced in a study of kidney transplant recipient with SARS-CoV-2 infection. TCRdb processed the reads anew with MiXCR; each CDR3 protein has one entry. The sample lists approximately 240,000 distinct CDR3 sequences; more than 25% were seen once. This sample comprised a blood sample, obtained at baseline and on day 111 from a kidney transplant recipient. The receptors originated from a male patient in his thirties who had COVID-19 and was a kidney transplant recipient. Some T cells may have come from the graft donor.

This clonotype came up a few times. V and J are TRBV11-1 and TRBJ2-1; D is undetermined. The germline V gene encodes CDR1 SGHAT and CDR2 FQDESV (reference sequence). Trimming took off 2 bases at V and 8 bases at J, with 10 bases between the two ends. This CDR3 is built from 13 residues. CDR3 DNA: TGTGCCAGCAGCTTACAACACAGTCATGAGCAGTTCTTC. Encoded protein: CASSLQHSHEQFF.

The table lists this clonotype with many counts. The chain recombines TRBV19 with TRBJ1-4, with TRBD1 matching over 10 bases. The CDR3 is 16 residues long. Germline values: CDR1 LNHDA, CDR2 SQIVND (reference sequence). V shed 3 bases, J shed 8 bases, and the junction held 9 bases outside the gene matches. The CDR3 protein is CASSMGLTGGFEKLFF. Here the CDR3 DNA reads TGTGCCAGTAGTATGGGGCTGACAGGGGGCTTCGAAAAACTGTTTTTT.

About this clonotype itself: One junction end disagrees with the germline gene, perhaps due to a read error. Here the CDR3 reads CAASRAAGGRLLAFF. DNA for the CDR3: TGTGCCGCCAGCAGAGCCGCCGGGGGACGGTTGCTAGCTTTCTTT. The V gene is TRBV15, the J gene TRBJ1-1; TRBD1 might be the D (5 bases). Looked up from germline, CDR1 is LNHNV and CDR2 is YYDKDF (reference sequence). This CDR3 spans 15 amino acids.

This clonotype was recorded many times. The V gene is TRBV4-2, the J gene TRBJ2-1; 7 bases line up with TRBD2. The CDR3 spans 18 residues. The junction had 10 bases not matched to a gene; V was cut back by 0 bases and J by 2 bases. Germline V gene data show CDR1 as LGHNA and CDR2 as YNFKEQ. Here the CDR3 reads CASSQEDTLSGAYNEQFF. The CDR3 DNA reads TGTGCCAGCAGCCAAGAGGATACTTTGAGCGGGGCCTACAATGAGCAGTTCTTC.

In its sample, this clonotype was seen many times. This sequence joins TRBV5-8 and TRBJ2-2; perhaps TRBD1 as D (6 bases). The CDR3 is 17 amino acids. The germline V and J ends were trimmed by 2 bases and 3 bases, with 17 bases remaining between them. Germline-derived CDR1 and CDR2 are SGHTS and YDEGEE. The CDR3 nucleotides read TGTGCCAGCAGCTTTTGGGGCAGGGGCCCTGACACCGGGGAGCTGTTTTTT. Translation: CASSFWGRGPDTGELFF.

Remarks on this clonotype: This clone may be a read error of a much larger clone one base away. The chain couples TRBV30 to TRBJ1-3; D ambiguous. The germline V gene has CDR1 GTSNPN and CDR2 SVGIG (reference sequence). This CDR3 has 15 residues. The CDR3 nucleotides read TGTGCCTGGGGTGTTTCAATGCGAGGTGGAAACACCATATATTTT. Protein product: CAWGVSMRGGNTIYF.

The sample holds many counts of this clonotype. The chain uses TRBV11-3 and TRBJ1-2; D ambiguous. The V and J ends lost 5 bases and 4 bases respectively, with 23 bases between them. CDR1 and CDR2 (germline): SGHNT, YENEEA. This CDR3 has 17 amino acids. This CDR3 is CASSVKCDLGKTYGYTF. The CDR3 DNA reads TGTGCCAGCAGCGTGAAATGCGATCTCGGAAAGACCTATGGCTACACCTTC.

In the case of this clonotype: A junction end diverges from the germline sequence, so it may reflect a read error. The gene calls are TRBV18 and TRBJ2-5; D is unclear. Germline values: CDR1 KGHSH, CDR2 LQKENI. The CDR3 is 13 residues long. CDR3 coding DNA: TGTGCCAGCTCACCACGGATCCAAGAGATCCAGTACTTC. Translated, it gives CASSPRIQEIQYF.

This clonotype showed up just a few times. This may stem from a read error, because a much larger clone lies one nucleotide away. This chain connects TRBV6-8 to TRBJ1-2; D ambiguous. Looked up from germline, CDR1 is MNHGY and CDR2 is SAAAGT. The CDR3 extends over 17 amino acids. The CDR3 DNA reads TGTGCCGGCAGTTGTCTGATACGCTCTAGAAAGACCTATGGCTACACCTTC. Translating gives CAGSCLIRSRKTYGYTF.

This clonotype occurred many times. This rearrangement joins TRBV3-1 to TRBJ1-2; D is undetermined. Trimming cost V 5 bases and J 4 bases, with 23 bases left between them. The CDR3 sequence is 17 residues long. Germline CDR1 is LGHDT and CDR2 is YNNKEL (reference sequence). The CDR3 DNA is TGTGCCAGCAGCGGGATCAGCACCCTTCGAAAGACCTATGGCTACACCTTC. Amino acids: CASSGISTLRKTYGYTF.

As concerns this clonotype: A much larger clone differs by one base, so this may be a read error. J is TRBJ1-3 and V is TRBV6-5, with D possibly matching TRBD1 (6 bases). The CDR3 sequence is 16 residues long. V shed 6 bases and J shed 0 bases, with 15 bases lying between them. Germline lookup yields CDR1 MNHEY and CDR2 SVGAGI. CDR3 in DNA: TGTGCCAGCAGGTACGGGGGCACCAGCTCTGGAAACACCATATATTTT. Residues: CASRYGGTSSGNTIYF.

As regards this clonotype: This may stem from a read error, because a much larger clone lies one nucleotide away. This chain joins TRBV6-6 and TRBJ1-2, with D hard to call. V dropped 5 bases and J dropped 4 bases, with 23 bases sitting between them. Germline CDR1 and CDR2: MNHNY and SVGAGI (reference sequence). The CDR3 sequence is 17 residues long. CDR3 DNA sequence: TGTGCCAGCAGTGTACACGCAGGTGGGAGAAAGACCTATGGCTACACCTTC. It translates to CASSVHAGGRKTYGYTF.

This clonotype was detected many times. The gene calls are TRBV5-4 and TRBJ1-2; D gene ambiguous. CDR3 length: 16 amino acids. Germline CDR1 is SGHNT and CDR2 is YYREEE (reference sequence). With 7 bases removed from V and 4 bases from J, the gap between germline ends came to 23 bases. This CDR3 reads CASAYLVPGKTYGYTF. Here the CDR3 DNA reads TGTGCCAGCGCGTACCTCGTACCAGGAAAGACCTATGGCTACACCTTC.

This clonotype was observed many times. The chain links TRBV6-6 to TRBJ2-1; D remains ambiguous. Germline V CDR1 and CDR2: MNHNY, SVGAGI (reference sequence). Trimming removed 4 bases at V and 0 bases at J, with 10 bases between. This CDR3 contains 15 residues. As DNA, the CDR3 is TGTGCCAGCAGTTCGGACGGGTACTCCTACAATGAGCAGTTCTTC. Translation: CASSSDGYSYNEQFF.

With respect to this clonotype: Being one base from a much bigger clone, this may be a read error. The CDR3 DNA follows: TGTGCCAGCAGTTCGGAGGGAAACAATTCACTCCTCCACTTT. Translation gives CASSSEGNNSLLHF. The chain couples TRBV6-8 to TRBJ1-6; D gene ambiguous. Germline V gives CDR1 MNHGY, CDR2 SAAAGT. The CDR3 extends over 14 amino acids.